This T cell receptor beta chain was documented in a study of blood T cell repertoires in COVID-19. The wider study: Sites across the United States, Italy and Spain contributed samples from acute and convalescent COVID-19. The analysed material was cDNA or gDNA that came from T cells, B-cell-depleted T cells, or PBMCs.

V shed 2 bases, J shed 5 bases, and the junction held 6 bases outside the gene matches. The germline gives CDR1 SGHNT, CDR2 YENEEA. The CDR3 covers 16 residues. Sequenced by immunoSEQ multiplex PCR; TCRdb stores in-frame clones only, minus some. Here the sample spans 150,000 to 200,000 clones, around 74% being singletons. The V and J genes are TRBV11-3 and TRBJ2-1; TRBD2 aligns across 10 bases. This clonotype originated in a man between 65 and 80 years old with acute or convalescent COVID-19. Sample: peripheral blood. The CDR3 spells CASSLWASGGHNEQFF. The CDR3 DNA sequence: TGTGCCAGCAGCTTATGGGCTAGCGGGGGCCACAATGAGCAGTTCTTC.